This T cell receptor beta chain was captured in a study of cytomegalovirus exposure and HLA in healthy donors. A multiplex PCR was run with 60 Vbeta primers and 13 Jbeta primers. TCRdb's copy holds only in-frame clones and misses some; the assay was immunoSEQ multiplex PCR. The sample records 95,000 to 100,000 clones, roughly 80% being singletons. CDR1 SGHNT and CDR2 YYREEE come from the germline V gene (reference sequence). CDR3 length: 15 amino acids. V lost 4 bases and J lost 5; bases outside the gene matches: 11. The chain uses TRBV5-4 and TRBJ2-5, with 7 bases identical to TRBD2. The sequence derives from a man in his forties in good health and CMV-seronegative. The sequenced sample was PBMCs. The CDR3 loop reads CASSLPTGGGETQYF. The CDR3 nucleotides read TGTGCCAGCAGCCTCCCGACGGGGGGAGGCGAGACCCAGTACTTC.